This entry lists 21 T cell receptor beta chains sequenced from one sample in a study of CD8 T cell repertoires and HIV-1 epitope variants. Their antigens are not known. The method was immunoSEQ multiplex PCR; TCRdb's version includes in-frame clones alone and lacks a portion of them. Found here are 2,500 to 3,000 clones, 69% of them singletons; the top ten hold over 30%. The sequenced material came from cultured CD8+ T cells derived from PBMCs. The receptors here all came from a male donor with HIV.

The V gene is TRBV28, the J gene TRBJ2-7; 10 bases are a match to TRBD1. V shed 6 bases, J shed 4 bases, and the junction held 3 bases outside the gene matches. Per germline, CDR1 MDHEN and CDR2 SYDVKM. This CDR3 has 13 residues. CDR3 loop: CASSPDRGYEQYF. The CDR3 DNA sequence: TGTGCCAGCAGCCCGGACAGGGGGTACGAGCAGTACTTC. Together with reference TRBV28 and TRBJ2-7, the CDR3 gives the full variable domain: DVKVTQSSRYLVKRTGEKVFLECVQDMDHENMFWYRQDPGLGLRLIYFSYDVKMKEKGDIPEGYSVSREKKERFSLILESASTNQTSMYLCASSPDRGYEQYFGPGTRLTVT.

This clone is a singleton in its sample. This chain uses TRBV6-5 with TRBJ2-7, with 9 bases identical to TRBD1. The germline V gene has CDR1 MNHEY and CDR2 SVGAGI. This CDR3 is 14 amino acids long. V lost 8 bases and J lost 5; bases outside the gene matches: 10. CDR3 sequence reads: CASRFRDRDNEQYF. The CDR3 DNA is TGTGCCAGCCGCTTCCGGGACAGGGACAACGAGCAGTACTTC.

V usage is TRBV28 and J usage is TRBJ2-7; possibly TRBD1 for D (5 bases). Between the trimmed V and J ends, which lost 5 bases and 6 bases, there was a span of 14 bases. Germline assignment: CDR1 MDHEN and CDR2 SYDVKM. This CDR3 spans 13 amino acids. In DNA, the CDR3 is TGTGCCAGCAGTCCAAGTGGGGCTCTCGAGCAGTACTTC. Residues: CASSPSGALEQYF.

The V call is TRBV30, the J call TRBJ2-7; D unresolved. This CDR3 is built from 11 residues. V lost 4 bases to trimming and J lost 4 bases, with 8 bases between them. Germline V gene sequence: CDR1 GTSNPN, CDR2 SVGIG (reference sequence). The CDR3 loop reads CAWTREYEQYF. Here the CDR3 DNA reads TGTGCCTGGACTAGGGAATACGAGCAGTACTTC.

The table lists this clone with a few counts. The rearrangement joins TRBV27 to TRBJ1-6; D might be TRBD1 (6 bases). Trimming took 6 bases from V and 5 from J, leaving 11 bases between them. The V gene's germline CDR1 is MNHEY and CDR2 SMNVEV (reference sequence). The length of the CDR3 is 14 residues. This chain's CDR3 is CASRQGSDNSPLHF. In nucleotides, the CDR3 is TGTGCCAGCAGGCAGGGGAGTGATAATTCACCCCTCCACTTT.

The CDR3 region has the DNA TGTGCCAGTAGTATCCCAGGGGCCAAAAACATTCAGTACTTC. This gives the protein CASSIPGAKNIQYF. This chain uses TRBV19 with TRBJ2-4; the D gene is possibly TRBD1 (5 bases). CDR1 is LNHDA, CDR2 SQIVND, per germline (reference sequence). V was cut by 3 bases and J by 1 base, with 7 bases left in between. CDR3 size: 14 residues.

This clone was detected a few times. V gene TRBV10-3 combines with J gene TRBJ2-5, with TRBD1 as a possible D gene (7 bases). CDR1 is ENHRY, CDR2 SYGVKD, per germline. The CDR3 covers 14 residues. Trimming took off 5 bases at V and 2 bases at J, with 12 bases between the two ends. The CDR3 here is CAISQGGQQETQYF. DNA of the CDR3: TGTGCCATCAGTCAGGGGGGACAGCAAGAGACCCAGTACTTC.

The V and J genes are TRBV1 and TRBJ2-3; TRBD2, the table's D call, was not compared with the DNA. TRBV1 is recorded as a pseudogene. There are 17 residues in the CDR3. CDR3: CTSSQGRTSGHTDTQYF. The CDR3 DNA is TGCACCAGCAGCCAAGGACGGACTAGCGGCCACACAGATACGCAGTATTTT.

This chain connects TRBV28 to TRBJ2-2, with D unresolved. The germline V and J ends were trimmed by 1 base and 6 bases, with 0 bases remaining between them. Germline V gene lookup returns CDR1 MDHEN and CDR2 SYDVKM. The CDR3 sequence is 11 residues long. CDR3 nucleotide sequence: TGTGCCAGCAGTTTATCCGGGGAGCTGTTTTTT. It codes for CASSLSGELFF.

This clone is labeled as large. V is TRBV28 and J is TRBJ1-2, with D maybe TRBD1 (5 bases). V was cut by 5 bases and J by 3 bases, with 19 bases left in between. CDR1 and CDR2 (germline): MDHEN, SYDVKM. This CDR3 has 16 amino acids. The CDR3 region is CASSIRPTDFDYGYTF. In nucleotides, the CDR3 is TGTGCCAGCAGTATACGCCCGACAGATTTCGACTATGGCTACACCTTC.

The chain links TRBV1 to TRBJ2-7; the table's D gene call, TRBD2, was not cross checked with the DNA. TRBV1 is deemed a pseudogene. The length of the CDR3 is 14 residues. Here the CDR3 DNA reads TGCACCAGCAGCCCCCAGTGTAGCAGATACGAGCAGTACTTC. The encoded protein is CTSSPQCSRYEQYF.

The rearrangement uses TRBV28 and TRBJ1-1; D may be TRBD1 (5 bases). Trimming took off 5 bases at V and 0 bases at J, with 10 bases between the two ends. Germline V gene lookup returns CDR1 MDHEN and CDR2 SYDVKM. This CDR3 contains 14 residues. In DNA form, the CDR3 reads TGTGCCAGCAGTCCGGGACCAATGAACACTGAAGCTTTCTTT. It codes for CASSPGPMNTEAFF.

V gene TRBV14 combines with J gene TRBJ2-1; D is perhaps TRBD1 (6 bases). CDR1 SGHDN and CDR2 FVKESK come from the germline V gene. There are 13 residues in the CDR3. Trimming shortened V by 5 bases and J by 7 bases, and 12 bases separated the two germline ends. The CDR3 bases are TGTGCCAGCAGCACCTGGGACATAAATGAGCAGTTCTTC. Amino acids: CASSTWDINEQFF.

This rearrangement joins TRBV28 to TRBJ2-6; D unclear. CDR3 length equals 16 residues. Trimming cost V 5 bases and J 2 bases, with 13 bases left between them. Germline V gives CDR1 MDHEN, CDR2 SYDVKM. DNA of the CDR3: TGTGCCAGCAGTCCAAGGGATTTGGCTGGGGCCAACGTCCTGACTTTC. It specifies CASSPRDLAGANVLTF.

The CDR3 sequence is CASRHTTTSGTDTQYF. DNA of the CDR3: TGTGCCAGCAGACATACGACGACTAGCGGCACAGATACGCAGTATTTT. The rearrangement links TRBV27 to TRBJ2-3; the match to TRBD2 covers 8 bases. The germline V gene encodes CDR1 MNHEY and CDR2 SMNVEV (reference sequence). The CDR3 runs to 16 residues. V was clipped by 6 bases and J by 1 base; unmatched bases: 9.

V gene TRBV5-4 combines with J gene TRBJ2-2; D is perhaps TRBD2 (5 bases). This CDR3 is 14 amino acids long. CDR1 and CDR2 (germline): SGHNT, YYREEE (reference sequence). Trimming left V 0 bases short and J 6 bases short, with 9 bases between. CDR3 amino acids: CASSLDRGSGELFF. CDR3 coding DNA: TGTGCCAGCAGCTTGGATCGAGGGTCCGGGGAGCTGTTTTTT.

The chain carries TRBV10-3 and TRBJ1-1; D gene ambiguous. The V end lost 10 bases, the J end lost 5 bases, and 14 bases lay between the germline ends. CDR1 is ENHRY, CDR2 SYGVKD, per germline. The CDR3 extends over 12 amino acids. The CDR3 loop reads CATIDDGTEAFF. The CDR3 DNA reads TGTGCCACAATAGACGACGGGACTGAAGCTTTCTTT.

This CDR3 is CASSLGGLLNEQFF. In nucleotides, the CDR3 is TGTGCCAGCAGCTTGGGGGGACTTCTGAATGAGCAGTTCTTC. This chain joins TRBV5-4 and TRBJ2-1; TRBD2 might be the D (6 bases). The germline CDR1 and CDR2 sequences are SGHNT and YYREEE (reference sequence). The CDR3 covers 14 residues. The V gene lost 0 bases and the J gene lost 7 bases, with 11 bases spanning the gap.

The chain uses TRBV27 and TRBJ2-1, with 9 bases aligning to TRBD1. Germline V CDR1 and CDR2: MNHEY, SMNVEV (reference sequence). The CDR3 runs 14 residues. The V gene end was trimmed by 9 bases and the J gene end by 4 bases; junction bases not matched to a gene: 7. The CDR3 region is CASLRGQGYNEQFF. The DNA for the CDR3 is TGTGCCAGTCTAAGGGGACAGGGATACAATGAGCAGTTCTTC.

This rearrangement joins TRBV5-6 to TRBJ2-7; D is uncertain. This CDR3 has 12 residues. The V gene lost 3 bases and the J gene lost 1 base, with 5 bases spanning the gap. CDR1 and CDR2 from the germline V gene are SGHDT and YYEEEE. CDR3 region: CASSYGSYEQYF. For the CDR3, the DNA is TGTGCCAGCAGCTACGGGTCCTACGAGCAGTACTTC.

The rearrangement links TRBV10-2 to TRBJ2-7, with a tentative D call TRBD1 (6 bases). Trimming left V 4 bases short and J 0 bases short, with 13 bases between. The CDR3 has 15 amino acids. Per germline, CDR1 WSHSY and CDR2 SAAADI. DNA for the CDR3: TGCGCCAGCAGTGCCCCCGAACAGGGCTCCTACGAGCAGTACTTC. It translates to CASSAPEQGSYEQYF.